These 23 T cell receptor beta chains originate from one sample sequenced in a study of beta chain features in type 1 diabetes. Expressed TCRB transcripts were sequenced after all isolated RNA was converted to cDNA. Assay used: immunoSEQ multiplex PCR; TCRdb lists only in-frame clones, some missing. This sample has about 150,000 clones, with over 8.5% found just once. What was sequenced was central memory CD4+ T cells from blood. All receptors come from a man aged 18 to 29 in good health.

This chain joins TRBV21-1 and TRBJ1-4. TRBV21-1 is deemed a pseudogene. The CDR3 covers 15 residues. The CDR3 protein is CASSKEGETNEKLFF. In nucleotides, the CDR3 is TGTGCCAGCAGCAAAGAGGGAGAAACTAATGAAAAACTGTTTTTT.

This clone was detected a few times. The chain joins TRBV7-6 to TRBJ2-5; possible D gene TRBD2, 5 bases. Trimming took 2 bases from V and 5 from J, leaving 6 bases between them. Germline loops: CDR1 SGHVS, CDR2 FNYEAQ. The CDR3 contains 12 residues. CDR3 sequence reads: CASSLPGETQYF. The CDR3 bases are TGTGCCAGCAGCTTACCGGGGGAGACCCAGTACTTC.

The table lists this clone with a few counts. This chain joins TRBV2 and TRBJ2-3, with 9 bases fitting TRBD2. CDR1 SNHLY and CDR2 FYNNEI come from the germline V gene. CDR3 length: 16 residues. The junction had 8 bases not matched to a gene; V was cut back by 1 base and J by 6 bases. CDR3 bases: TGTGCCAGCAGTGAAGAGAGTAGCGGGAGATTTGATACGCAGTATTTT. Protein sequence: CASSEESSGRFDTQYF.

The chain couples TRBV28 to TRBJ2-2; 7 bases align to TRBD2. Per germline, CDR1 MDHEN and CDR2 SYDVKM. The CDR3 extends over 15 amino acids. After removal of 3 bases from V and 4 bases from J, the junction contained 5 bases not matched to a gene. The CDR3 is CASSLGGSRTGELFF. CDR3 bases: TGTGCCAGCAGTTTGGGCGGGAGTCGCACCGGGGAGCTGTTTTTT.

This clone has a handful of counts. The genes are TRBV19 and TRBJ2-6; D call uncertain. Trimming cost V 6 bases and J 0 bases, with 3 bases left between them. The CDR3 totals 13 residues. The germline CDR1 and CDR2 sequences are LNHDA and SQIVND (reference sequence). This CDR3 is CASRISGANVLTF. CDR3 nucleotides: TGTGCCAGTAGGATCTCTGGGGCCAACGTCCTGACTTTC.

This clone was counted a few times. The chain recombines TRBV5-4 with TRBJ2-4, with D hard to call. The V gene's germline CDR1 is SGHNT and CDR2 YYREEE (reference sequence). The CDR3 has 15 amino acids. Trimming cost V 2 bases and J 4 bases, with 13 bases left between them. The chain's CDR3 is CASSLSTRVKNIQYF. The CDR3 region has the DNA TGTGCCAGCAGCTTAAGTACCAGAGTAAAAAACATTCAGTACTTC.

This clone was seen only a few times. This chain connects TRBV18 to TRBJ2-7, with a weak D call TRBD1 (7 bases). The ends were cut back, 5 bases at V and 6 bases at J, with 17 bases in the middle. From germline, CDR1 is KGHSH and CDR2 LQKENI. This CDR3 has 14 residues. The CDR3 nucleotides are TGTGCCAGCTCAGCGGGACAGCGCCTGAGCGAGCAGTACTTC. As protein: CASSAGQRLSEQYF.

CDR3 amino acids: CASIGRTGSTDTQYF. The CDR3 DNA follows: TGTGCCAGCATCGGGCGGACAGGGAGCACAGATACGCAGTATTTT. The chain employs TRBV6-5 and TRBJ2-3; TRBD1 aligns across 8 bases. V lost 7 bases, J lost 0 bases, and 6 bases stayed unmatched. The CDR3 sequence is 15 residues long. CDR1 is MNHEY, CDR2 SVGAGI, per germline.

This clone was counted a few times. The V gene is TRBV14, the J gene TRBJ2-5; D may be TRBD2 (5 bases). Germline CDR1 SGHDN, CDR2 FVKESK. The CDR3 sequence is 13 residues long. V lost 2 bases and J lost 5, with 9 bases in between. CDR3 DNA: TGTGCCAGCAGCCAAACGACGGGGGAGACCCAGTACTTC. This sequence encodes CASSQTTGETQYF.

This chain links TRBV7-9 with TRBJ2-5; no definite D call. This CDR3 has 13 amino acids. V dropped 6 bases and J dropped 0 bases, with 8 bases sitting between them. Germline V lookup: CDR1 SEHNR, CDR2 FQNEAQ (reference sequence). The CDR3 DNA reads as TGTGCCAGCAGACAACGTGACCAAGAGACCCAGTACTTC. Its protein product is CASRQRDQETQYF.

There are a few counts of this clone. The rearrangement uses TRBV30 and TRBJ1-5; possibly TRBD1 for D (5 bases). Germline V lookup: CDR1 GTSNPN, CDR2 SVGIG (reference sequence). V was clipped by 0 bases and J by 2 bases, with 11 bases between them. The CDR3 spans 15 residues. For the CDR3, the DNA is TGTGCCTGGAGTGTCCTAGGGACCGGCAATCAGCCCCAGCATTTT. It codes for CAWSVLGTGNQPQHF.

A word on this clone: This same CDR3 is encoded by further DNA sequences in the sample. This rearrangement joins TRBV7-8 to TRBJ2-3; tentative D call: TRBD1 (6 bases). Trimming cost V 5 bases and J 0 bases, with 12 bases left between them. The CDR3 is 15 residues long. CDR1 SGHVS and CDR2 FQNEAQ come from the germline V gene. In DNA, the CDR3 is TGTGCCAGCAGCCCAAGGGGGTATAGCACAGATACGCAGTATTTT. This codes for CASSPRGYSTDTQYF. Full variable domain (outside the CDR3, taken from reference TRBV7-8 and TRBJ2-3): GAGVSQSPRYKVAKRGQDVALRCDPISGHVSLFWYQQALGQGPEFLTYFQNEAQLDKSGLPSDRFFAERPEGSVSTLKIQRTQQEDSAVYLCASSPRGYSTDTQYFGPGTRLTVL.

The gene calls are TRBV7-2 and TRBJ2-5; D might be TRBD2 (5 bases). V was pared by 1 base and J by 9 bases, with 15 bases between. The CDR3 length is 14 residues. From germline, CDR1 is SGHTA and CDR2 FQGNSA. The CDR3 DNA sequence: TGTGCCAGCAGCTTAGAGCCAGCTCCAGCGGCCCAGTACTTC. Protein sequence: CASSLEPAPAAQYF. The whole variable domain, remainder taken from reference TRBV7-2 and TRBJ2-5, is GAGVSQSPSNKVTEKGKDVELRCDPISGHTALYWYRQSLGQGLEFLIYFQGNSAPDKSGLPSDRFSAERTGGSVSTLTIQRTQQEDSAVYLCASSLEPAPAAQYFGPGTRLLVL.

This clone turned up a few times. In DNA, the CDR3 is TGTGCCAGCTCACCATCCGGGAAGGGCTACACCTTC. Its protein product is CASSPSGKGYTF. The J gene is TRBJ1-2, the V gene TRBV18, with unresolved D. This CDR3 has 12 residues. The germline V gene has CDR1 KGHSH and CDR2 LQKENI. Trimming cost V 2 bases and J 8 bases, with 9 bases left between them.

The V call is TRBV28, the J call TRBJ2-7, with 7 nucleotides matching TRBD2. The germline CDR1 and CDR2 sequences are MDHEN and SYDVKM. The length of the CDR3 is 14 residues. Trimming removed 5 bases from V and 3 bases from J; junction bases left unmatched: 7. Here the CDR3 DNA reads TGTGCCAGCAGTAGGGGAGGGCTTGTCTACGAGCAGTACTTC. Translated, it gives CASSRGGLVYEQYF.

The rearrangement joins TRBV7-8 to TRBJ2-7; D unresolved. This CDR3 comprises 14 residues. Trimming removed 1 base at V and 4 bases at J, with 11 bases between. Germline V gene sequence: CDR1 SGHVS, CDR2 FQNEAQ. The CDR3, as DNA: TGTGCCAGCAGCTTAGTTCTAGGACCGTACGAGCAGTACTTC. Amino acids: CASSLVLGPYEQYF.

This clone was picked up a small number of times. The CDR3 DNA sequence: TGTGCCAGCAGTGAAACGTCAGCGAGAGGGGAGCTGTTTTTT. Encoded protein: CASSETSARGELFF. This chain connects TRBV2 to TRBJ2-2; D remains unclear. This CDR3 contains 14 residues. Trimming pared 2 bases from V and 8 bases from J, leaving 12 bases between. From germline, CDR1 is SNHLY and CDR2 FYNNEI.

This clone was found many times. The chain uses TRBV4-2 and TRBJ2-3; D is possibly TRBD2 (6 bases). Trimming cost V 2 bases and J 0 bases, with 12 bases left between them. Germline V gene data show CDR1 as LGHNA and CDR2 as YNFKEQ. The CDR3 totals 16 residues. Here the CDR3 reads CASSQSGGRSTDTQYF. CDR3 nucleotides: TGTGCCAGCAGCCAATCCGGGGGACGGAGCACAGATACGCAGTATTTT.

In its sample, this clone was seen a few times. The chain uses TRBV10-3 and TRBJ1-2; 9 bases map to TRBD1. From germline, CDR1 is ENHRY and CDR2 SYGVKD. CDR3 length equals 13 residues. V shed 5 bases, J shed 3 bases, and the junction held 1 base outside the gene matches. Here the CDR3 reads CAISRQGDYGYTF. CDR3 DNA: TGTGCCATCAGTAGACAGGGGGACTATGGCTACACCTTC.

This clone was observed a handful of times. The chain has TRBV13 and TRBJ1-1, with 7 nucleotides matching TRBD1. Germline lookup yields CDR1 PRHDT and CDR2 FYEKMQ (reference sequence). The CDR3 runs to 15 residues. With 6 bases clipped from V and 5 bases from J, the junction kept 12 bases outside the gene matches. The CDR3 DNA reads as TGTGCCAGCAGTTTGGACGACAGGGTCTTTACTGAAGCTTTCTTT. It encodes CASSLDDRVFTEAFF. The full variable domain, rest sourced from reference TRBV13 and TRBJ1-1, is AAGVIQSPRHLIKEKRETATLKCYPIPRHDTVYWYQQGPGQDPQFLISFYEKMQSDKGSIPDRFSAQQFSDYHSELNMSSLELGDSALYFCASSLDDRVFTEAFFGQGTRLTVV.

This clone was observed a few times. A read error may explain this, as a much larger clone is one base away. The CDR3 spells CASSLAGGRTYEQYF. CDR3 sequence (DNA): TGTGCCAGCAGCTTAGCAGGGGGCAGGACCTACGAGCAGTACTTC. This chain connects TRBV7-2 to TRBJ2-7, with 7 bases fitting TRBD1. With 0 bases clipped from V and 2 bases from J, the junction kept 4 bases outside the gene matches. CDR3 length: 15 amino acids. Germline V lookup: CDR1 SGHTA, CDR2 FQGNSA.

The CDR3 coding sequence is TGTGCCTGGAGCGGAAACCTTAGAGTCACCGGGGAGCTGTTTTTT. Translating it yields CAWSGNLRVTGELFF. The rearrangement links TRBV30 to TRBJ2-2; no reliable D call. Germline V CDR1 and CDR2: GTSNPN, SVGIG (reference sequence). The CDR3 contains 15 residues. Trimming took 3 bases from V and 4 from J, leaving 15 bases between them.

In the case of this clone: Other DNA variants within this sample encode the same CDR3. The chain employs TRBV9 and TRBJ2-7, with D perhaps TRBD1 or TRBD2 (5 bases each). The CDR3 is 13 residues long. Germline-derived CDR1 and CDR2 are SGDLS and YYNGEE. The V end lost 3 bases, the J end lost 4 bases, and 11 bases lay between the germline ends. CDR3 protein: CASSGDRGYEQYF. The CDR3 nucleotides read TGTGCCAGCAGCGGGGACCGCGGGTACGAGCAGTACTTC.